This T cell receptor beta chain was documented in a study of early T cells in non-severe SARS-CoV-2 infection. Study-wide context: From unsorted whole blood, bulk RNA was sequenced, and the chains remained unpaired. Study-wide points: VDJdb-based matching was biased toward anti-spike CD8 responses and missed private and CD4 specificities.

Unique molecular identifiers (one per individual cDNA molecule) were attached. TCRdb passed the 5' RACE reads through MiXCR, listing each CDR3 protein once. The sample carries about 32,000 distinct CDR3 sequences, about 3.8% recorded once. This clonotype was seen ten or more times. Its antigen is undetermined. The sequence was collected from an adult who was a healthcare worker with PCR-confirmed SARS-CoV-2 infection or an uninfected control (not recorded which). The sequencing sample was made of whole blood.

The CDR3 here is CASSERVGSYNSPLHF. The DNA for the CDR3 is TGCGCCAGCAGTGAGAGGGTGGGTTCCTATAATTCACCCCTCCACTTT. The chain has TRBV10-2 and TRBJ1-6; D gene uncertain. CDR3 length equals 16 residues. CDR1 and CDR2 (germline): WSHSY, SAAADI. V gave up 2 bases and J gave up 1 base, with 9 bases separating them.